A single sample gave rise to the 32 T cell receptor beta chains below, sequenced in a study of human T cells and chemical hapten exposure. TCRdb reanalysed the RACE reads using MiXCR and keeps one entry per CDR3 protein. The sample yields over 35,000 distinct CDR3 sequences, 10% seen once. The sample's time point: pre-sensitization, week 0. Treatment of the sample: therapeutic diphenylcyclopropenone sensitization with weekly scalp DPC. Here the sequenced sample was whole blood, taken in connection with sensitization to the hapten diphenylcyclopropenone (DPC). These receptors all come from a man aged 25 to 40 with alopecia areata. Some clones in this sample may be carry-over from other donors' samples.

In its sample, this clonotype was seen many times. V and J are TRBV12-3 or TRBV12-4 and TRBJ1-2, with D maybe TRBD1 (5 bases). The CDR3 runs to 14 residues. The germline V and J ends were trimmed by 6 bases and 1 base, with 12 bases remaining between them. The CDR3 protein is CASSRDFNNYGYTF. CDR3 nucleotide sequence: TGTGCCAGCAGCCGGGACTTTAATAACTATGGCTACACCTTC.

The chain couples TRBV28 to TRBJ2-5; D ambiguous. CDR1 MDHEN and CDR2 SYDVKM come from the germline V gene. Trimming removed 7 bases from V and 2 bases from J, with 8 bases in between. The CDR3 spans 12 residues. The CDR3 here is CASTPAQETQYF. The CDR3 nucleotides are TGTGCCAGCACCCCAGCTCAAGAGACCCAGTACTTC.

Written as DNA, the CDR3 is TGTGCCAGCAGCTTAGATGACGGGGTGGAGCAGTACTTC. This translates into CASSLDDGVEQYF. V gene TRBV7-6 combines with J gene TRBJ2-7; D might be TRBD2 (5 bases). In germline, CDR1 is SGHVS, CDR2 FNYEAQ. Trimming took off 1 base at V and 7 bases at J, with 11 bases between the two ends. The CDR3 has 13 residues. The variable domain in full, completed from reference TRBV7-6 and TRBJ2-7, reads GAGVSQSPRYKVTKRGQDVALRCDPISGHVSLYWYRQALGQGPEFLTYFNYEAQQDKSGLPNDRFSAERPEGSISTLTIQRTEQRDSAMYRCASSLDDGVEQYFGPGTRLTVT.

In its sample, this clonotype was seen a few times. The chain employs TRBV14 and TRBJ2-1, with 12 nucleotides matching TRBD2. J lost 4 bases, V lost 4 bases, and 5 bases had no gene match. The germline gives CDR1 SGHDN, CDR2 FVKESK. This CDR3 has 16 residues. In nucleotides, the CDR3 is TGTGCCAGCAGCCTCCTAGCGGGAGGGCCGTACAATGAGCAGTTCTTC. This codes for CASSLLAGGPYNEQFF.

Comments on this clonotype: A much larger clone sits a single nucleotide away, making a read error possible. The CDR3 nucleotides are TGTGTCAGCAGCCTAGGACACAACACAGATACGCAGTATTTT. This translates into CVSSLGHNTDTQYF. The chain is built from TRBV7-7 and TRBJ2-3; maybe TRBD1 (5 bases). This CDR3 comprises 14 residues. The V gene's germline CDR1 is SSHAT and CDR2 FNYEAQ (reference sequence).

This clonotype was seen at least ten times. The chain is built from TRBV15 and TRBJ1-4; 7 positions agree with TRBD1. The CDR3 spans 14 residues. Germline loops: CDR1 LNHNV, CDR2 YYDKDF (reference sequence). V shed 6 bases, J shed 5 bases, and the junction held 6 bases outside the gene matches. The CDR3 spells CATRRDRWNEKLFF. CDR3 bases: TGTGCCACCAGGAGGGACAGATGGAATGAAAAACTGTTTTTT.

This chain links TRBV12-3 or TRBV12-4 with TRBJ2-6; TRBD1 matches 7 bases. Trimming took 6 bases from V and 4 from J; bases not matched to a gene: 15. This CDR3 spans 18 amino acids. In nucleotides, the CDR3 is TGTGCCAGCAGCCTCGTGAGGGGGCGGATATCCGGGGCCAACGTCCTGACTTTC. As protein: CASSLVRGRISGANVLTF.

This clonotype was recorded at least ten times. The V gene is TRBV6-6, the J gene TRBJ2-1; 7 bases fit TRBD2. J was trimmed by 15 bases and V by 2 bases; bases with no gene match: 7. Per germline, CDR1 MNHNY and CDR2 SVGAGI (reference sequence). This CDR3 has 12 residues. The CDR3 here is CASSYSGTPPFF. CDR3 coding DNA: TGTGCCAGCAGTTACAGCGGGACCCCCCCGTTCTTC.

In the case of this clonotype: This may be a read error: a much more frequent sequence differs by one nucleotide. This chain connects TRBV9 to TRBJ1-2; a possible D gene is TRBD1 (6 bases). The germline gives CDR1 SGDLS, CDR2 YYNGEE. This CDR3 is 15 amino acids long. V shed 4 bases and J shed 8 bases, with 21 bases lying between them. The chain's CDR3 is CASSPPPQGNRGYTF. As DNA, the CDR3 is TGTGCCAGCAGCCCCCCGCCCCAGGGGAACCGGGGCTACACCTTC.

The rearrangement links TRBV5-1 to TRBJ1-2; D gene ambiguous. Deletions cut 4 bases from V and 2 bases from J, with 6 bases between. This CDR3 contains 12 residues. CDR1 is SGHRS, CDR2 YFSETQ, per germline. CDR3 amino acids: CASSQDNYGYTF. The CDR3 DNA reads as TGCGCCAGCAGCCAGGACAACTATGGCTACACCTTC. The whole variable domain, remainder taken from reference TRBV5-1 and TRBJ1-2, is KAGVTQTPRYLIKTRGQQVTLSCSPISGHRSVSWYQQTPGQGLQFLFEYFSETQRNKGNFPGRFSGRQFSNSRSEMNVSTLELGDSALYLCASSQDNYGYTFGSGTRLTVV.

CDR3: CASSEDRGRNQPQHF. CDR3 bases: TGTGCCAGCAGTGAGGACAGGGGGCGGAATCAGCCCCAGCATTTT. The chain has TRBV2 and TRBJ1-5; TRBD1 aligns across 11 bases. Germline CDR1 is SNHLY and CDR2 is FYNNEI. The CDR3 sequence is 15 residues long. The J segment lost 4 bases and the V segment lost 3 bases, leaving 2 bases of the junction unmatched.

In this sample, this clonotype turned up a few times. The CDR3 here is CASSLFASGFLDTQYF. In DNA form, the CDR3 reads TGTGCCAGCAGCTTATTTGCTAGCGGGTTCCTGGATACGCAGTATTTT. This chain links TRBV7-2 with TRBJ2-3, with TRBD2 identical over 8 bases. V shed 2 bases, J shed 6 bases, and the junction held 10 bases outside the gene matches. The CDR3 has 16 residues. Germline CDR1 is SGHTA and CDR2 is FQGNSA.

This clonotype appeared many times. The genes are TRBV4-3 and TRBJ2-1, with TRBD2 identical over 8 bases. Germline V gene sequence: CDR1 LGHNA, CDR2 YSLEER. V trimming: 3 bases; J trimming: 4 bases; junction bases outside the gene matches: 8. CDR3 length equals 16 residues. The CDR3 spells CASSQLTSGPYNEQFF. The CDR3 nucleotides are TGCGCCAGCAGCCAGCTTACTAGCGGACCTTACAATGAGCAGTTCTTC.

The chain joins TRBV16 to TRBJ1-2; D is unresolved. This CDR3 has 12 residues. V was shortened by 4 bases and J by 5 bases, with 8 bases between the two germline ends. Germline assignment: CDR1 KGHSY and CDR2 FQNENV. CDR3 sequence reads: CASSPSPYGYTF. As DNA, the CDR3 is TGTGCCAGCAGCCCCAGCCCGTATGGCTACACCTTC.

Ten or more counts support this clonotype. Relative to the germline gene, one junction end is altered; a read error may explain this. CDR3 residues: CASSLVGGEPRF. The CDR3 DNA sequence: TGTGCCAGCAGCTTAGTTGGGGGGGAGCCCCGCTTC. This sequence joins TRBV7-6 and TRBJ2-1, with 7 bases lining up with TRBD2. The CDR3 is 12 residues long. Germline assignment: CDR1 SGHVS and CDR2 FNYEAQ.

This clonotype has at least ten counts. The rearrangement joins TRBV5-1 to TRBJ2-3; 8 bases map to TRBD2. Germline loops: CDR1 SGHRS, CDR2 YFSETQ. This CDR3 comprises 14 residues. V gave up 2 bases and J gave up 2 bases; unmatched junction bases: 1. This chain's CDR3 is CASSFGLATDTQYF. In DNA, the CDR3 is TGCGCCAGCAGCTTTGGACTAGCCACAGATACGCAGTATTTT.

This clonotype was recorded at least ten times. The chain has TRBV9 and TRBJ2-4, with D maybe TRBD2 (6 bases). The CDR3 totals 17 residues. Trimming took off 4 bases at V and 0 bases at J, with 17 bases between the two ends. The V gene's germline CDR1 is SGDLS and CDR2 YYNGEE. As DNA, the CDR3 is TGTGCCAGCAGCCCATGCCGGGGGACCTTAGCCAAAAACATTCAGTACTTC. This encodes CASSPCRGTLAKNIQYF.

The CDR3 sequence: CASSLRRETYEQYF. The CDR3, as DNA: TGTGCCAGCAGCCTTAGACGAGAAACCTACGAGCAGTACTTC. The rearrangement uses TRBV3-1 and TRBJ2-7; no firm D call. V was cut by 4 bases and J by 2 bases, with 12 bases left in between. From germline, CDR1 is LGHDT and CDR2 YNNKEL (reference sequence). The CDR3 length is 14 residues.

The rearrangement links TRBV3-1 to TRBJ2-4; no definite D call. This CDR3 is built from 16 residues. V was pared by 2 bases and J by 1 base, with 12 bases between. Germline V CDR1 and CDR2: LGHDT, YNNKEL (reference sequence). As DNA, the CDR3 is TGTGCCAGCAGCCAACTAGACTCGTTCGCCAAAAACATTCAGTACTTC. It encodes CASSQLDSFAKNIQYF.

In this sample, this clonotype turned up a few times. This sequence joins TRBV19 and TRBJ2-3; 15 nucleotides match TRBD2. The J segment lost 5 bases and the V segment lost 5 bases, leaving 8 bases of the junction unmatched. The length of the CDR3 is 17 residues. Germline loops: CDR1 LNHDA, CDR2 SQIVND (reference sequence). The CDR3 DNA reads TGTGCCAGTAGTCACGGGACTAGCGGGGGGTCATTAGATACGCAGTATTTT. Amino acids: CASSHGTSGGSLDTQYF. Using reference TRBV19 and TRBJ2-3 for the parts outside the CDR3, the full variable domain is DGGITQSPKYLFRKEGQNVTLSCEQNLNHDAMYWYRQDPGQGLRLIYYSQIVNDFQKGDIAEGYSVSREKKESFPLTVTSAQKNPTAFYLCASSHGTSGGSLDTQYFGPGTRLTVL.

This clonotype has more than one count but fewer than ten. The genes are TRBV25-1 and TRBJ2-4, with 10 bases fitting TRBD1. The length of the CDR3 is 16 residues. CDR1 is MGHDK and CDR2 is SYGVNS in the germline V gene. With 4 bases clipped from V and 9 bases from J, the junction kept 12 bases outside the gene matches. The CDR3 DNA follows: TGTGCCAGCAGTGGGGCGGGACAGGGGTCGCATGGCATTCAGTACTTC. Its translation: CASSGAGQGSHGIQYF.

The chain uses TRBV5-1 and TRBJ2-1; 15 bases are shared with TRBD2. With V trimmed by 3 bases and J by 5 bases, 9 bases remained unmatched. In germline, CDR1 is SGHRS, CDR2 YFSETQ. This CDR3 region has 18 residues. The chain's CDR3 is CASSSRTSGRAVNNEQFF. In DNA, the CDR3 is TGCGCCAGCAGCTCCCGGACTAGCGGGAGGGCGGTCAACAATGAGCAGTTCTTC.

This clonotype was seen ten or more times. The rearrangement links TRBV7-8 to TRBJ1-5; D may be TRBD1 (6 bases). The V end was cut by 7 bases, the J end by 3 bases, with 10 bases between. The CDR3 has 13 residues. From germline, CDR1 is SGHVS and CDR2 FQNEAQ. The DNA of the CDR3 is TGTGCCAGCAATACAGGGACCAATCAGCCCCAGCATTTT. Translated: CASNTGTNQPQHF. The full variable domain, with the rest looked up from reference TRBV7-8 and TRBJ1-5, is GAGVSQSPRYKVAKRGQDVALRCDPISGHVSLFWYQQALGQGPEFLTYFQNEAQLDKSGLPSDRFFAERPEGSVSTLKIQRTQQEDSAVYLCASNTGTNQPQHFGDGTRLSIL.

This clonotype was detected many times. The chain uses TRBV7-9 and TRBJ2-5, with TRBD1 identical over 8 bases. In germline, CDR1 is SEHNR, CDR2 FQNEAQ (reference sequence). V shed 3 bases, J shed 5 bases, and the junction held 5 bases outside the gene matches. The CDR3 consists of 14 residues. The CDR3 is CASSFSGQGETQYF. CDR3 coding DNA: TGTGCCAGCAGCTTCTCCGGACAGGGTGAGACCCAGTACTTC.

This clonotype was seen ten or more times. The chain joins TRBV12-3 or TRBV12-4 to TRBJ2-2, with TRBD1 matching over 8 bases. CDR3 length: 16 residues. Trimming cost V 5 bases and J 0 bases; bases outside gene matches: 5. CDR3: CASSIDRGTNTGELFF. The CDR3 DNA reads as TGTGCCAGCAGTATCGACAGGGGAACGAACACCGGGGAGCTGTTTTTT.

This clonotype was seen at least ten times. This chain links TRBV4-1 with TRBJ1-6; 10 bases are shared with TRBD1. V lost 4 bases and J lost 7; bases outside the gene matches: 16. CDR1 and CDR2 from the germline V gene are MGHRA and YSYEKL. This CDR3 contains 19 residues. Written as DNA, the CDR3 is TGCGCCAGCAGCCTGCTCTGGGACCCGGGACAGGGGATGAATTCACCCCTCCACTTT. Encoded protein: CASSLLWDPGQGMNSPLHF.

The rearrangement links TRBV6-5 to TRBJ1-4; 10 bases align to TRBD1. The V segment lost 0 bases and the J segment 5 bases; nucleotides outside the gene matches: 3. CDR1 is MNHEY and CDR2 is SVGAGI in the germline V gene. The CDR3 is 16 residues long. CDR3: CASSYSRQGANEKLFF. The CDR3 DNA is TGTGCCAGCAGTTACTCGCGACAGGGGGCCAATGAAAAACTGTTTTTT.

This clonotype was seen ten or more times. The chain couples TRBV6-6 to TRBJ2-5; possible D gene TRBD2, 6 bases. Trimming shortened V by 6 bases and J by 3 bases, and 11 bases separated the two germline ends. Germline values: CDR1 MNHNY, CDR2 SVGAGI (reference sequence). The CDR3 consists of 13 residues. The CDR3 DNA follows: TGTGCCAGCAGAGCTTCGGGGGAAGAGACCCAGTACTTC. Translating it yields CASRASGEETQYF.

This clonotype came up many times. The CDR3 DNA follows: TGTGCCAGCAGTTTTCAAGGCCCAGGCGGCTCTGGAAACACCATATATTTT. It translates to CASSFQGPGGSGNTIYF. The chain uses TRBV28 and TRBJ1-3; D is unclear. The CDR3 is 17 amino acids. Trimming shortened V by 3 bases and J by 0 bases, and 15 bases separated the two germline ends. Germline V gene sequence: CDR1 MDHEN, CDR2 SYDVKM.

The chain recombines TRBV9 with TRBJ2-1; D is unresolved. V was shortened by 6 bases and J by 4 bases, with 11 bases between the two germline ends. Germline CDR1 reads SGDLS; CDR2 reads YYNGEE. The CDR3 has 13 residues. The CDR3 loop is CASTDSTYNEQFF. The CDR3 DNA reads TGTGCCAGCACAGACTCTACATACAATGAGCAGTTCTTC.

The gene calls are TRBV7-8 and TRBJ1-5; D is unclear. V lost 5 bases and J 6 bases, leaving 8 bases between the germline ends. Germline CDR1 is SGHVS and CDR2 is FQNEAQ. The CDR3 consists of 12 residues. CDR3 coding DNA: TGTGCCAGCAGCACGGGTGCTCAGCCCCAGCATTTT. It yields the protein CASSTGAQPQHF.

Notes on this clonotype: The CDR3 does not end in the conserved phenylalanine or tryptophan, so this is likely a read error. The chain uses TRBV7-7 and TRBJ2-3; a possible D gene is TRBD2 (5 bases). CDR3 size: 17 residues. Per the germline V gene, CDR1 is SSHAT and CDR2 is FNYEAQ (reference sequence). Trimming shortened V by 1 base and J by 4 bases, and 18 bases separated the two germline ends. The CDR3 coding sequence is TGTGCCAGCAGCTTAGGAGCTAGACGGGGTATCCCAGATACGCAGTATATT. Residues: CASSLGARRGIPDTQYI.